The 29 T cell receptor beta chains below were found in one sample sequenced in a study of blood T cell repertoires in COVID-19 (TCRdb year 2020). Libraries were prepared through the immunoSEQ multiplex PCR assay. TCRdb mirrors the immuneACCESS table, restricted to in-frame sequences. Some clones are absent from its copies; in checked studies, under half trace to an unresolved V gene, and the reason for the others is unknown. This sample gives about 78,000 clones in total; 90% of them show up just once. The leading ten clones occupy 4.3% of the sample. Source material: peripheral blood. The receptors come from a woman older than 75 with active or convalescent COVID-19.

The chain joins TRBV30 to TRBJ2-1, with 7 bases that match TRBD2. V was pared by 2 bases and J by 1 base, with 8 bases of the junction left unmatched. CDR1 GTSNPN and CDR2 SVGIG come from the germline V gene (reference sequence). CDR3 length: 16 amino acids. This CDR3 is CAWSRGEGGSYNEQFF. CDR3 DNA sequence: TGTGCCTGGAGTAGAGGGGAGGGCGGGTCCTACAATGAGCAGTTCTTC.

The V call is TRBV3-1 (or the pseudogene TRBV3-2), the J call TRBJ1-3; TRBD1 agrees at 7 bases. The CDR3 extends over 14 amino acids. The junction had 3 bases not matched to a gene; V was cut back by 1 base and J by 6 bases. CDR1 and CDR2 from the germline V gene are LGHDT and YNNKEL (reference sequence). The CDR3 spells CASSQGRGANTIYF. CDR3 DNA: TGTGCCAGCAGCCAAGGCAGGGGGGCAAACACCATATATTTT.

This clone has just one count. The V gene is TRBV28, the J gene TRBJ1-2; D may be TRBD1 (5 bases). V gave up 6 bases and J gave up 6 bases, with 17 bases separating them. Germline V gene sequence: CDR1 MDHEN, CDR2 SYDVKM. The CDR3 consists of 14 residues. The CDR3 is CASSPPRQLDGYTF. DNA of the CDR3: TGTGCCAGCAGCCCCCCCCGACAGCTAGATGGCTACACCTTC.

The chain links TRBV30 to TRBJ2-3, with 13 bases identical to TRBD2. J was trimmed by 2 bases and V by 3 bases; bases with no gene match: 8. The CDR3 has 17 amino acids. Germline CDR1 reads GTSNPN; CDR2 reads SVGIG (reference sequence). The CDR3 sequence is CAWSTMTSGRPTDTQYF. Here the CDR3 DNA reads TGTGCCTGGAGCACGATGACTAGCGGGAGGCCCACAGATACGCAGTATTTT.

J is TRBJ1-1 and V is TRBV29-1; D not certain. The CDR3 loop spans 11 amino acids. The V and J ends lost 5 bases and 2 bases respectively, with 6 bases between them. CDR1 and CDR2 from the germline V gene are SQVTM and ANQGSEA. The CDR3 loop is CSVQVNTEAFF. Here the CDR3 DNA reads TGCAGCGTTCAGGTCAACACTGAAGCTTTCTTT.

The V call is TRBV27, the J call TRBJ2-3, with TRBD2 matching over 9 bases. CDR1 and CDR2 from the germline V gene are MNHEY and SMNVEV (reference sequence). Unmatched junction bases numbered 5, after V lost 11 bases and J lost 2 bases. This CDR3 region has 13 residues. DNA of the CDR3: TGTGCCTCCCGGACTAGCGACACAGATACGCAGTATTTT. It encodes CASRTSDTDTQYF.

The CDR3 DNA reads TGCGCCAGCAGCCGGGAGGGGGGCCACCGAGGGACTGAAGCTTTCTTT. It codes for CASSREGGHRGTEAFF. The chain employs TRBV4-3 and TRBJ1-1, with a possible D match to TRBD1 (6 bases). Trimming took off 4 bases at V and 5 bases at J, with 20 bases between the two ends. The CDR3 runs 16 residues. Germline V CDR1 and CDR2: LGHNA, YSLEER.

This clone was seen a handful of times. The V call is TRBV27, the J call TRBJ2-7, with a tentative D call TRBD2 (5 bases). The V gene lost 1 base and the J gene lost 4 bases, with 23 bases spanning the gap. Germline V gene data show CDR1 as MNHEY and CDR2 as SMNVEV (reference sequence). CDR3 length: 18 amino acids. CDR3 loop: CASSLFGSAVITVYEQYF. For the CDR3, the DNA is TGTGCCAGCAGTTTATTTGGTAGCGCGGTAATAACGGTGTACGAGCAGTACTTC.

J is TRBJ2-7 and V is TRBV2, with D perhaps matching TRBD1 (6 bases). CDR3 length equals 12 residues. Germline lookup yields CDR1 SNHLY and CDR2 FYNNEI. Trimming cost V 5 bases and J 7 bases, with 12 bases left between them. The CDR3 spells CASSRQVLEQYF. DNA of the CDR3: TGTGCCAGCAGTAGACAGGTCTTAGAGCAGTACTTC.

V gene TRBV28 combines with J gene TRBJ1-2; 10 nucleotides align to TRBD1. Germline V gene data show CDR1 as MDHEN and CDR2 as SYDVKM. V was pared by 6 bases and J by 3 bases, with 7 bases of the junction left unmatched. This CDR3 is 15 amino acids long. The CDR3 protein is CASSPGQGEHYGYTF. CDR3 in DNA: TGTGCCAGCAGCCCAGGACAGGGGGAACACTATGGCTACACCTTC.

CDR3 region: CASSFRGLSGDTQYF. The CDR3 DNA reads as TGTGCCAGCAGCTTCCGCGGTCTTAGCGGCGATACGCAGTATTTT. The J gene is TRBJ2-3, the V gene TRBV5-6; D is possibly TRBD2 (6 bases). This CDR3 is 15 amino acids long. V lost 2 bases and J 6 bases, leaving 16 bases between the germline ends. Germline CDR1 reads SGHDT; CDR2 reads YYEEEE.

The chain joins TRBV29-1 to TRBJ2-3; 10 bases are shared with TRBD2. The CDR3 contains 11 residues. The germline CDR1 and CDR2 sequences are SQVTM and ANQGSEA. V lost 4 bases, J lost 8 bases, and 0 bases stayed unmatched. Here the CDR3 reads CSVGLAGTQYF. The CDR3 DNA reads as TGCAGCGTTGGACTAGCGGGTACGCAGTATTTT.

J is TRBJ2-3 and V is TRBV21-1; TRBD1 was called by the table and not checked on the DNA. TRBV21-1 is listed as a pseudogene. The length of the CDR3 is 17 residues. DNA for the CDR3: TGTGCCAGCAGCCCGCGGGACAGGGGAACTCCCACAGATACGCAGTATTTT. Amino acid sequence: CASSPRDRGTPTDTQYF.

CDR3 amino acids: CASSPGTSVYEQFF. In nucleotides, the CDR3 is TGTGCCAGCAGCCCCGGGACTAGCGTCTATGAGCAGTTCTTC. The chain carries TRBV5-6 and TRBJ2-1, with 10 bases that match TRBD2. Germline lookup yields CDR1 SGHDT and CDR2 YYEEEE. The CDR3 loop spans 14 amino acids. With 4 bases clipped from V and 8 bases from J, the junction kept 6 bases outside the gene matches. The full variable domain, its missing parts supplied by reference TRBV5-6 and TRBJ2-1, is DAGVTQSPTHLIKTRGQQVTLRCSPKSGHDTVSWYQQALGQGPQFIFQYYEEEERQRGNFPDRFSGHQFPNYSSELNVNALLLGDSALYLCASSPGTSVYEQFFGPGTRLTVL.

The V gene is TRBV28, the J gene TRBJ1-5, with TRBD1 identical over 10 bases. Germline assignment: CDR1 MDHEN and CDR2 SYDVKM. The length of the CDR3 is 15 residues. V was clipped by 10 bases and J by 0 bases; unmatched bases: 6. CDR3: CATGQGGTSNQPQHF. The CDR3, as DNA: TGTGCCACTGGACAGGGGGGGACTAGCAATCAGCCCCAGCATTTT.

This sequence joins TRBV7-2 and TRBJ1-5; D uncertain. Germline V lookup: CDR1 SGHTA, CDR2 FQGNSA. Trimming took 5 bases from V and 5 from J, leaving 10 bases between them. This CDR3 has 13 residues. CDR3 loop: CASSPIVDQPQHF. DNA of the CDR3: TGTGCCAGCAGCCCCATAGTGGATCAGCCCCAGCATTTT.

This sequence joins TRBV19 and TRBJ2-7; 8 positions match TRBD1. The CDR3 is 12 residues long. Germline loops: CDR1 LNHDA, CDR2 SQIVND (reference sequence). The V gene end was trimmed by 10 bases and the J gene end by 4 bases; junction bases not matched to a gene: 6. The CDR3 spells CATGQGLYEQYF. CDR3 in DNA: TGTGCCACAGGACAGGGTTTATACGAGCAGTACTTC.

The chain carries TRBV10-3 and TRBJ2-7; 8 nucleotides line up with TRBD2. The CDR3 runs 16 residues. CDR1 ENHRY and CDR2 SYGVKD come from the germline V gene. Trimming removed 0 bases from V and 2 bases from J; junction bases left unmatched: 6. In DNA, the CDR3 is TGTGCCATCAGTGAGTCAGGAGCGGGAGTCCCCTACGAGCAGTACTTC. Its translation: CAISESGAGVPYEQYF.

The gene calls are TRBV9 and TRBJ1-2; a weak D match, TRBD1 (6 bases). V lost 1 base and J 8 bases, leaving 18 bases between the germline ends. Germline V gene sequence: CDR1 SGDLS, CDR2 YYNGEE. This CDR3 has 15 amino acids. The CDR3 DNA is TGTGCCAGCAGCGTAACGGGGACAAATCGTTACGGCTACACCTTC. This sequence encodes CASSVTGTNRYGYTF. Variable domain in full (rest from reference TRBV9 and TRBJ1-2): DSGVTQTPKHLITATGQRVTLRCSPRSGDLSVYWYQQSLDQGLQFLIQYYNGEERAKGNILERFSAQQFPDLHSELNLSSLELGDSALYFCASSVTGTNRYGYTFGSGTRLTVV.

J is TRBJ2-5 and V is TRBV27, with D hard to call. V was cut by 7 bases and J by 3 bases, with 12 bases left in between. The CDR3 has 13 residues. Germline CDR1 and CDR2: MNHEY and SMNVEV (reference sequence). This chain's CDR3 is CASKLTGEETQYF. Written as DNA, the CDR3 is TGTGCCAGCAAGCTTACCGGAGAAGAGACCCAGTACTTC.

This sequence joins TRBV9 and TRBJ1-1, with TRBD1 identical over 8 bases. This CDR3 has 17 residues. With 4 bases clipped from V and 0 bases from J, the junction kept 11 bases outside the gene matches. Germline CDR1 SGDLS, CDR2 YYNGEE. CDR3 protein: CASSPGTGYSMNTEAFF. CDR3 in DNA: TGTGCCAGCAGCCCCGGGACAGGCTACTCCATGAACACTGAAGCTTTCTTT.

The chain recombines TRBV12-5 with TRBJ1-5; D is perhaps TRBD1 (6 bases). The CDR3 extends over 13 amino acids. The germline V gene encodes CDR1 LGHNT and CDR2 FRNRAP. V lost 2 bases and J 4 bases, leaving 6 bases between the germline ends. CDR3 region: CASGLRGNQPQHF. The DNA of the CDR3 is TGTGCTAGTGGTTTGAGGGGGAATCAGCCCCAGCATTTT.

This CDR3 is CASSPRAGDTEAFF. CDR3 DNA sequence: TGCGCCAGCAGCCCGAGGGCAGGGGACACTGAAGCTTTCTTT. The V and J genes are TRBV5-1 and TRBJ1-1; D perhaps matches TRBD1 (6 bases). This CDR3 region has 14 residues. V lost 4 bases to trimming and J lost 3 bases, with 13 bases between them. Germline CDR1 SGHRS, CDR2 YFSETQ.

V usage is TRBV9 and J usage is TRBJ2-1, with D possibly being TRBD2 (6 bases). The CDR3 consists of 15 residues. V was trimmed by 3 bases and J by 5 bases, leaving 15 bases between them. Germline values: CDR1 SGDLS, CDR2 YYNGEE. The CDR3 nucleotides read TGTGCCAGCAGCGAAATCCCGGGACTCAACAATGAGCAGTTCTTC. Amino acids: CASSEIPGLNNEQFF. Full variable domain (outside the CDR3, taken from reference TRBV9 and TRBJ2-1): DSGVTQTPKHLITATGQRVTLRCSPRSGDLSVYWYQQSLDQGLQFLIQYYNGEERAKGNILERFSAQQFPDLHSELNLSSLELGDSALYFCASSEIPGLNNEQFFGPGTRLTVL.

The CDR3 region is CASSLPGHRSGANVLTF. The CDR3 region has the DNA TGTGCCAGTTCCCTCCCGGGACACAGGTCTGGGGCCAACGTCCTGACTTTC. The chain has TRBV19 and TRBJ2-6; tentatively, D is TRBD1 (6 bases). The germline CDR1 and CDR2 sequences are LNHDA and SQIVND (reference sequence). V gave up 8 bases and J gave up 1 base, with 18 bases separating them. The CDR3 covers 17 residues.

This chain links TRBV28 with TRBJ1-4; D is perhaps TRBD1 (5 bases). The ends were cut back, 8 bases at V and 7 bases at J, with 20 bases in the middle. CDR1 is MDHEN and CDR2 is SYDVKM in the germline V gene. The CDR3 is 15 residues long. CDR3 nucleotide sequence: TGTGCCAGCGGGATAACTACAGGTTCCGTTGAAAAACTGTTTTTT. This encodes CASGITTGSVEKLFF.

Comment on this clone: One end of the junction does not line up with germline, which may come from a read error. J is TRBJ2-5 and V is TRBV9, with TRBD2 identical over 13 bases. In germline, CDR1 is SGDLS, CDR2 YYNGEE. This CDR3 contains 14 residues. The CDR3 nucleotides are TGTGCCAGCAGCGCTGTATCACAAGGACTAGCGGGAGACTTC. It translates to CASSAVSQGLAGDF.

CDR3 sequence (DNA): TGTGCCAGCAGTTACGGGCAGGGGGGCTACGAGCAGTACTTC. Translating it yields CASSYGQGGYEQYF. J is TRBJ2-7 and V is TRBV6-6; possibly TRBD1 for D (7 bases). V dropped 2 bases and J dropped 3 bases, with 11 bases sitting between them. Germline lookup yields CDR1 MNHNY and CDR2 SVGAGI (reference sequence). The CDR3 is 14 residues long.

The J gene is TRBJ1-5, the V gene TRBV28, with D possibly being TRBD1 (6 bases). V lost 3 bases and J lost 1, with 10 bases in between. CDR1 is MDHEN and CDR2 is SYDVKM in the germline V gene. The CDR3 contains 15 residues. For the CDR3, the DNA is TGTGCCAGCAGTTTTGGGGGCTGGAGCAATCAGCCCCAGCATTTT. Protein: CASSFGGWSNQPQHF.